A selection of T cell receptor beta chains follows, all from one sample in a study of beta chain features in type 1 diabetes. The protocol was immunoSEQ multiplex PCR, while the TCRdb copy is restricted to in-frame clones and leaves out a portion. The sample carries under 400,000 clones, over 9.5% recorded once. Sequencing used naive CD4+ T cells from blood. These receptors were obtained from a woman aged 18-29 years with type 1 diabetes. The CDR3 runs from the conserved cysteine through the conserved F or W. The order of the fields is clone size, D gene, V gene, J gene, CDR3 protein, CDR3 DNA. A D gene is named only where the DNA matches it firmly. Part of the rows lack a size; the others show once, few, many or a class for expanded clones.

few	-	TRBV5-1	TRBJ1-2	CASSLGSTNYGYTF	TGCGCCAGCAGCTTGGGCAGTACTAACTATGGCTACACCTTC
-	-	TRBV18	TRBJ1-1	CASSPPSRGGTEAFF	TGTGCCAGCTCACCACCGTCCCGGGGGGGCACTGAAGCTTTCTTT
-	-	TRBV4-1	TRBJ1-2	CASSQPIRGSGYGYTF	TGCGCCAGCAGCCAACCGATACGAGGGAGCGGCTATGGCTACACCTTC
-	-	TRBV14	TRBJ2-1	CASSRTVGSYNEQFF	TGTGCCAGCAGCCGGACTGTCGGATCCTACAATGAGCAGTTCTTC
few	-	TRBV25-1	TRBJ1-2	CASSEYSGNYGYTF	TGTGCCAGCAGTGAATATTCCGGGAACTATGGCTACACCTTC
-	-	TRBV7-2	TRBJ2-5	CASSLGPGHKETQYF	TGTGCCAGCAGCTTAGGCCCGGGACACAAGGAGACCCAGTACTTC
-	TRBD1	TRBV11-2	TRBJ1-5	CASSLGLQGPSNQPQHF	TGTGCCAGCAGCTTAGGATTACAGGGGCCTAGCAATCAGCCCCAGCATTTT
few	-	TRBV7-9	TRBJ1-2	CASSLGQLGVDGYTF	TGTGCCAGCAGCTTAGGGCAGCTAGGGGTTGATGGCTACACCTTC
-	-	TRBV21-1	TRBJ2-5	CASSKDKGLDRNQETQYF	TGTGCCAGCAGCAAAGATAAGGGCCTTGACAGAAACCAAGAGACCCAGTACTTC
few	-	TRBV14	TRBJ1-2	CASSQSSPNYGYTF	TGTGCCAGCAGCCAATCTTCTCCCAACTATGGCTACACCTTC
few	TRBD1	TRBV27	TRBJ2-3	CASRRTGTDTQYF	TGTGCCAGCAGACGGACAGGGACAGATACGCAGTATTTT
-	-	TRBV4-3	TRBJ1-5	CASSQVPWSSGNQPQHF	TGCGCCAGCAGCCAAGTTCCTTGGAGTAGCGGCAATCAGCCCCAGCATTTT
-	TRBD2	TRBV10-2	TRBJ2-7	CASKGTSGAYEQYF	TGCGCCAGCAAAGGGACTAGCGGAGCATACGAGCAGTACTTC
-	-	TRBV7-9	TRBJ2-6	CASTRGALSSGANVLTF	TGTGCCAGCACCCGCGGGGCACTGAGCTCTGGGGCCAACGTCCTGACTTTC
-	-	TRBV5-6	TRBJ1-5	CASSKWAGSNQPQHF	TGTGCCAGCAGCAAGTGGGCAGGGAGCAATCAGCCCCAGCATTTT
-	-	TRBV29-1	TRBJ2-7	CSVEGSYEQYF	TGCAGCGTTGAAGGAAGCTACGAGCAGTACTTC
-	-	TRBV7-9	TRBJ2-7	CASSLVLSGRIDEQYF	TGTGCCAGCAGCTTAGTGTTGTCGGGAAGAATCGACGAGCAGTACTTC
-	TRBD1	TRBV28	TRBJ1-2	CASSTGDRGDENGYTF	TGTGCCAGCAGTACCGGGGACAGGGGGGACGAGAATGGCTACACCTTC
few	TRBD2	TRBV30	TRBJ2-4	CAWSGLAGNVQYF	TGTGCCTGGAGTGGGCTAGCGGGGAATGTTCAGTACTTC
few	TRBD1	TRBV28	TRBJ2-7	CASMIGTVGYEQYF	TGTGCCAGCATGATTGGGACAGTGGGTTACGAGCAGTACTTC
-	-	TRBV10-3	TRBJ1-5	CAISKTGTNQPQHF	TGTGCCATCAGTAAAACAGGGACCAATCAGCCCCAGCATTTT
few	-	TRBV30	TRBJ2-1	CAWSVTRGVSYNEQFF	TGTGCCTGGAGTGTAACCAGGGGGGTCTCCTACAATGAGCAGTTCTTC
-	TRBD1	TRBV6-5	TRBJ1-6	CASRRDRHSPLHF	TGTGCCAGCAGAAGGGACAGACATTCACCCCTCCACTTT
-	-	TRBV9	TRBJ2-6	CASSARAGANVLTF	TGTGCCAGCAGCGCCAGGGCTGGGGCCAACGTCCTGACTTTC
few	-	TRBV4-1	TRBJ1-1	CASSQENGAFF	TGCGCCAGCAGCCAAGAGAATGGCGCTTTCTTT
few	-	TRBV7-9	TRBJ1-1	CASSFRPGGAEAFF	TGTGCCAGCAGCTTCCGACCCGGAGGGGCTGAAGCTTTCTTT
-	-	TRBV7-2	TRBJ2-7	CASSLGRDSYEQYF	TGTGCCAGCAGCTTAGGTCGGGACTCCTACGAGCAGTACTTC
-	-	TRBV5-4	TRBJ2-5	CASSLGQSGSETQYF	TGTGCCAGCAGCTTGGGACAGAGCGGGTCGGAGACCCAGTACTTC
-	TRBD2	TRBV28	TRBJ2-1	CASSPRTSASYNEQFF	TGTGCCAGCAGTCCTCGGACTAGCGCATCCTACAATGAGCAGTTCTTC
-	-	TRBV19	TRBJ2-1	CASSIQGGTSYNEQFF	TGTGCCAGTAGTATACAGGGCGGGACGTCCTACAATGAGCAGTTCTTC
few	TRBD2	TRBV7-2	TRBJ2-4	CASSFPLGAGVAKNIQYF	TGTGCCAGCAGCTTCCCATTGGGAGCGGGGGTGGCCAAAAACATTCAGTACTTC
-	-	TRBV2	TRBJ2-1	CASSLQGGGSYNEQFF	TGTGCCAGCAGTCTGCAGGGAGGGGGCTCCTACAATGAGCAGTTCTTC
-	-	TRBV5-1	TRBJ1-4	CASRSATNEKLFF	TGCGCCAGCAGATCAGCAACTAATGAAAAACTGTTTTTT
-	-	TRBV7-3	TRBJ2-1	CASSLNSGGGEQFF	TGTGCCAGCAGCCTAAATTCCGGTGGAGGGGAGCAGTTCTTC
few	TRBD2	TRBV18	TRBJ2-7	CASSPTSGSGSYEQYF	TGTGCCAGCTCCCCGACTAGCGGGAGTGGGTCCTACGAGCAGTACTTC
few	-	TRBV7-3	TRBJ1-1	CASSLGHQNTEAFF	TGTGCCAGCAGCTTGGGACATCAGAACACTGAAGCTTTCTTT
-	TRBD2	TRBV7-9	TRBJ2-1	CASTASPAGDWNEQFF	TGTGCCAGCACCGCCTCACCGGCGGGAGATTGGAATGAGCAGTTCTTC
-	TRBD1	TRBV5-1	TRBJ1-1	CASSQQGLGNTEAFF	TGCGCCAGCAGCCAACAGGGGTTAGGGAACACTGAAGCTTTCTTT
few	TRBD2	TRBV29-1	TRBJ2-1	CSVGAASGTYNEQFF	TGCAGCGTTGGCGCGGCTAGCGGGACCTACAATGAGCAGTTCTTC
few	-	TRBV5-8	TRBJ1-2	CASSLTGPGYTF	TGTGCCAGCAGCTTAACAGGTCCGGGCTACACCTTC
-	-	TRBV7-9	TRBJ2-3	CASSSTDTQYF	TGTGCCAGCAGCTCTACGGATACGCAGTATTTT
once	-	TRBV11-2	TRBJ1-2	CASSSLGGAGGYTF	TGTGCCAGCAGCTCACTAGGGGGGGCTGGTGGCTACACCTTC
-	TRBD2	TRBV2	TRBJ2-7	CASSGRGTSGSGEQYF	TGTGCCAGCAGTGGTCGCGGGACTAGCGGGAGTGGAGAGCAGTACTTC